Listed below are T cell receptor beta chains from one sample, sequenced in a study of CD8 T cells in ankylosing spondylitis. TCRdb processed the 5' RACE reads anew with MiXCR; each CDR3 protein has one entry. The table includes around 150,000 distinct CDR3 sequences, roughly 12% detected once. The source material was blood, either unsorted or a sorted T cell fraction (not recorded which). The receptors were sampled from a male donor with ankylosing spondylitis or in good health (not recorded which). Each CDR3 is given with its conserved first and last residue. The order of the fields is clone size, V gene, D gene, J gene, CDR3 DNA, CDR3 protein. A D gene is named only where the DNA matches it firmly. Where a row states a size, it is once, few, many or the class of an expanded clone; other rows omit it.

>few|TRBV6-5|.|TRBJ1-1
TGTGCCAGCAGTTACTTTGGGAACACTGAAGCTTTCTTT
CASSYFGNTEAFF
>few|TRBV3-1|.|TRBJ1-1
TGTGCCAGCAGCCAAGATTTAGGGGGAGCTTTCTTT
CASSQDLGGAFF
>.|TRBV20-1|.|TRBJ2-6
TGCAGTGCTAGAGATCTTCAGAGCTCTGGGGCCAACGTCCTGACTTTC
CSARDLQSSGANVLTF
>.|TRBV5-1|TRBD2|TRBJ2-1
TGCGCCAGCAGCTTGGACGGACTAGCGGGAGGCAATGAGCAGTTCTTC
CASSLDGLAGGNEQFF
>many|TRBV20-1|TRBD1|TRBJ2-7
TGCAGTGCTAGACGGGGACAGGGGGACTACGAGCAGTACTTC
CSARRGQGDYEQYF
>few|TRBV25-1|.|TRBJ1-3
TGTGCCAGCAGCCCCCGGGTCCGGTTCTTTGGAAACACCATATATTTT
CASSPRVRFFGNTIYF
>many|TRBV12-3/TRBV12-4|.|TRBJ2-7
TGTGCCAGCAGTTTAGTTGGCAGTTACGAGCAGTACTTC
CASSLVGSYEQYF
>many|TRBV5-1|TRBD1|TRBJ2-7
TGCGCCAGCAGCCCCCGGGGACAGGGGACGAACGAGCAGTACTTC
CASSPRGQGTNEQYF
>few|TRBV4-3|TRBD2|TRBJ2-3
TGCGCCAGCAGCCAGGCGACTAGCGGGGTCTCAGATACGCAGTATTTT
CASSQATSGVSDTQYF
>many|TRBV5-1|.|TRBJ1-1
TGCGCCAGCAGCCTAGGGCCCGTAACTGAAGCTTTCTTT
CASSLGPVTEAFF
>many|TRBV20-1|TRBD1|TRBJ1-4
TGCAGTGCTCGACAGGGCCCGATGGGAAAACTGTTTTTT
CSARQGPMGKLFF
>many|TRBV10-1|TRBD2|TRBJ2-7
TGCGCCAGCAGTGGAATCGCGGGGGGACGCTACGAGCAGTACTTC
CASSGIAGGRYEQYF
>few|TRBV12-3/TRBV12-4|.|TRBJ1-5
TGTGCCAGCAGTCGAAGCGGGGATCAGCCCCAGCATTTT
CASSRSGDQPQHF
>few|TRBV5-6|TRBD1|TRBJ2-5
TGTGCCAGCAGCTTGGCCGGGACAGAGCAAGAGACCCAGTACTTC
CASSLAGTEQETQYF
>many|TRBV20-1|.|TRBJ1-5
TGCAGTGCTAGAGATGTCCAGGGGAGTCAGCCCCAGCATTTT
CSARDVQGSQPQHF
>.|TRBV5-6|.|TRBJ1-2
TGTGCCAGCAGCTTGGTGGCAGCTGTAAACTATGGCTACACCTTC
CASSLVAAVNYGYTF
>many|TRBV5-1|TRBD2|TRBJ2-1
TGCGCCAGCAGCTTGGCCACGACTGGCGGGAGGGGGCAGTTCTTC
CASSLATTGGRGQFF
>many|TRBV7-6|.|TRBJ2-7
TGTGCCAGCAGCTTAAGAAGGGGAGAGCAGTACTTC
CASSLRRGEQYF
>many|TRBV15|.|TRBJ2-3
TGTGCCACCAGCAGAGAAGGCCCCCCACCCACAGATACGCAGTATTTT
CATSREGPPPTDTQYF
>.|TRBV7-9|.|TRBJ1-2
TGTGCCAGCAGCTTAGGTGGCCGAGCTAACTATGGCTACACCTTC
CASSLGGRANYGYTF
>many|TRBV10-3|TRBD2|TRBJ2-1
TGTGCCATCAGTGAGTCGACTAGCGGGGGGAGGAGCTCCTACAATGAGCAGTTCTTC
CAISESTSGGRSSYNEQFF
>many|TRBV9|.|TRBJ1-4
TGTGCCAGCAGCGTAGTTCGGGGGCCTAATGAAAAACTGTTTTTT
CASSVVRGPNEKLFF
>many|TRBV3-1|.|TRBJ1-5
TGTGCCAGCAGCCAAGATGTGGGGAATCCGCAGCCCCAGCATTTT
CASSQDVGNPQPQHF
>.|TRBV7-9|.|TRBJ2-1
TGTGCCAGCAGCGATACTAGCAGAGATGAGCAGTTCTTC
CASSDTSRDEQFF
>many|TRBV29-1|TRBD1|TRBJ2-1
TGCAGCGTGGGACAGGCGAAACCCAATGAGCAGTTCTTC
CSVGQAKPNEQFF
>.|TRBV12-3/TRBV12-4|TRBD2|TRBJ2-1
TGTGCCAGCAGTTTATACACAGGCGGGAGTTTATATGAGCAGTTCTTC
CASSLYTGGSLYEQFF
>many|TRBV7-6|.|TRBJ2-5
TGTGCCAGCAGCTTAAGGTCCGGGGGTCGCCAAGAGACCCAGTACTTC
CASSLRSGGRQETQYF
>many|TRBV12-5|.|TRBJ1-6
TGTGCTAGTGGTCCGGACGGGCAGCTAATGAATTCACCCCTCCACTTT
CASGPDGQLMNSPLHF
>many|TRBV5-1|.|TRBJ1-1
TGCGCCAGCAACCTAATTCAGGGAGGCACTGAAGCTTTCTTT
CASNLIQGGTEAFF
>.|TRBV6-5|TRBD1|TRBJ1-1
TGTGCCAGCAGTTACGACAGGGTTAGGAACACTGAAGCTTTCTTT
CASSYDRVRNTEAFF
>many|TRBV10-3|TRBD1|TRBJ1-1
TGTGCCATCAGTCCGTTGGCGGGGACAGGGGAAACTGAAGCTTTCTTT
CAISPLAGTGETEAFF
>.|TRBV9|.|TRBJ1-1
TGTGCCAGCAGCCCATATTCCAGGGGGAACACTGAAGCTTTCTTT
CASSPYSRGNTEAFF
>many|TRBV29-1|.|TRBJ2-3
TGCAGCGTTGAGGGCCAGGGGATCGATACGCAGTATTTT
CSVEGQGIDTQYF
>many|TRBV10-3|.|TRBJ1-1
TGTGCCATCACTACCCGGGACGACAGTGAAGCTTTCTTT
CAITTRDDSEAFF
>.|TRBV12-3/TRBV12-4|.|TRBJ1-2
TGTGCCAGCAGTCTCCAGGGAAGCAAGGGAGGCTACACCTTC
CASSLQGSKGGYTF
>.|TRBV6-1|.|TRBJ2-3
TGTGCCAGCAGCCGGACCCTTAGTGAGGCAGATACGCAGTATTTT
CASSRTLSEADTQYF
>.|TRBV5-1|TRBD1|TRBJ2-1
TGCGCCAGCAGCTTGCCCGGGACAGGGGCCCCCCTTAACAATGAGCAGTTCTTC
CASSLPGTGAPLNNEQFF
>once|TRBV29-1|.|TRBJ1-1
TGCAGCGTTTTACAGGGAACTGAAGCTTTCTTT
CSVLQGTEAFF
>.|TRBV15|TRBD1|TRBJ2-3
TGTGCCACCAGCAGACCCCGGACAGGGAATGTCCCAGATACGCAGTATTTT
CATSRPRTGNVPDTQYF
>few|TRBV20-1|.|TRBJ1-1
TGCAGTGCGGCCGAGTACACTGAAGCTTTCTTT
CSAAEYTEAFF
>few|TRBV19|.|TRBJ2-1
TGTGCCAGTAGTATAGGATCCAGTACCAATGAGCAGTTCTTC
CASSIGSSTNEQFF